These 27 T cell receptor beta chains were sequenced from one sample in a study of CD8+CD57+ T cells in acquired aplastic anemia. According to the study, genomic DNA was the template for TCR beta VDJ and CDR3 profiling. TCRdb fed the reads into MiXCR, producing one record per CDR3 protein. The repertoire holds roughly 300,000 distinct CDR3 sequences, with about 56% as singletons. The specimen was sorted CD4+, CD8+, or CD8+CD57+ T cells (not recorded which) from PBMCs. The receptors derive from a human donor with severe aplastic anemia or a healthy control (not recorded which).

Concerning this clonotype: The germline gene is not matched at one end of the junction; a read error may be the cause. The chain carries TRBV7-6 and TRBJ1-6; no firm D call. Germline-derived CDR1 and CDR2 are SGHVS and FNYEAQ. There are 11 residues in the CDR3. The CDR3: CASICLAATKF. DNA of the CDR3: TGTGCCAGCATCTGCCTGGCAGCCACGAAGTTT.

This clonotype has at least ten counts. The chain is built from TRBV12-5 and TRBJ1-4; 7 bases agree with TRBD1. The CDR3 runs 14 residues. Germline lookup yields CDR1 LGHNT and CDR2 FRNRAP. J gave up 7 bases and V 6 bases, and 8 bases lay outside the gene matches. For the CDR3, the DNA is TGTGCTAGTGGGTTCCCGGGACAGTTTGAAAAACTGTTTTTT. Its translation is CASGFPGQFEKLFF.

The chain links TRBV20-1 to TRBJ2-7; weak D call: TRBD1 (6 bases). CDR3 length: 15 amino acids. V shed 4 bases and J shed 0 bases, with 16 bases lying between them. CDR1 is DFQATT, CDR2 SNEGSKA, per germline (reference sequence). The chain's CDR3 is CSAISTGFNSYEQYF. CDR3 nucleotides: TGCAGTGCTATTTCCACAGGGTTTAACTCCTACGAGCAGTACTTC.

This clonotype was counted once. A read error is possible here, since a much larger clone lies one base away. The chain recombines TRBV30 with TRBJ2-7; D is perhaps TRBD1 (6 bases). Germline lookup yields CDR1 GTSNPN and CDR2 SVGIG (reference sequence). This CDR3 contains 13 residues. This chain's CDR3 is CAWSGTFVYGQYF. The CDR3 nucleotides are TGTGCCTGGAGCGGGACATTTGTCTACGGGCAGTACTTC.

This clonotype turned up a few times. This chain uses TRBV7-3 with TRBJ1-1; D not resolved. Per the germline V gene, CDR1 is SGHTA and CDR2 is FQGTGA. The CDR3 length is 14 residues. The germline V and J ends were trimmed by 2 bases and 5 bases, with 12 bases remaining between them. CDR3 residues: CASSLAGSGTEAFF. CDR3 coding DNA: TGTGCCAGCAGCTTAGCGGGAAGCGGGACTGAAGCTTTCTTT.

This clonotype has ten or more counts. V is TRBV7-6 and J is TRBJ2-5; TRBD2 is a possible D gene (5 bases). This CDR3 contains 13 residues. The germline V gene has CDR1 SGHVS and CDR2 FNYEAQ. Trimming cost V 5 bases and J 7 bases, with 14 bases left between them. CDR3 protein: CASSPRTGGTQYF. The CDR3 DNA is TGTGCCAGCAGCCCAAGGACTGGCGGGACCCAGTACTTC.

CDR3 sequence reads: CSARETGMNTGELFF. In DNA form, the CDR3 reads TGCAGTGCTAGAGAGACAGGGATGAACACCGGGGAGCTGTTTTTT. The chain combines TRBV20-1 with TRBJ2-2; 7 bases line up with TRBD1. The ends lost 0 bases at V and 1 base at J; junction bases unmatched: 2. The CDR3 loop spans 15 amino acids. Germline loops: CDR1 DFQATT, CDR2 SNEGSKA (reference sequence).

This clonotype was detected once. This rearrangement joins TRBV9 to TRBJ1-5; D remains ambiguous. The V end was cut by 0 bases, the J end by 3 bases, with 10 bases between. This CDR3 is built from 15 residues. Germline values: CDR1 SGDLS, CDR2 YYNGEE. DNA for the CDR3: TGTGCCAGCAGCGTAGGCGGCCTGGACAATCAGCCCCAGCATTTT. This encodes CASSVGGLDNQPQHF.

This clonotype has a handful of counts. The chain uses TRBV7-6 and TRBJ2-5, with 12 bases aligning to TRBD2. In germline, CDR1 is SGHVS, CDR2 FNYEAQ. The V segment lost 2 bases and the J segment 4 bases; nucleotides outside the gene matches: 11. This CDR3 region has 18 residues. Here the CDR3 DNA reads TGTGCCAGCAGCTTAATGTGGGCTAGCGGGGGGGCCTCAGAGACCCAGTACTTC. Translation: CASSLMWASGGASETQYF.

The chain joins TRBV7-8 to TRBJ2-7; tentative D call: TRBD2 (6 bases). Looked up from germline, CDR1 is SGHVS and CDR2 is FQNEAQ. Trimming took 1 base from V and 0 from J, leaving 10 bases between them. The CDR3 runs to 15 residues. The CDR3, as DNA: TGTGCCAGCAGCTTAGTTGGGGGGACCTCCTACGAGCAGTACTTC. It encodes CASSLVGGTSYEQYF. The entire variable domain, with the rest obtained from reference TRBV7-8 and TRBJ2-7, is as follows: GAGVSQSPRYKVAKRGQDVALRCDPISGHVSLFWYQQALGQGPEFLTYFQNEAQLDKSGLPSDRFFAERPEGSVSTLKIQRTQQEDSAVYLCASSLVGGTSYEQYFGPGTRLTVT.

The chain links TRBV7-9 to TRBJ1-1; weak D call: TRBD1 (6 bases). This CDR3 spans 15 amino acids. The germline CDR1 and CDR2 sequences are SEHNR and FQNEAQ (reference sequence). The germline V and J ends were trimmed by 1 base and 8 bases, with 17 bases remaining between them. CDR3 sequence: CASSLGPQGRSEAFF. The CDR3 nucleotides read TGTGCCAGCAGCTTAGGGCCCCAGGGGCGATCGGAAGCTTTCTTT.

This clonotype was counted a few times. The rearrangement uses TRBV10-3 and TRBJ1-5; the D gene is possibly TRBD1 (5 bases). Trimming stripped 6 bases from V and 1 base from J, with 13 bases between. Germline CDR1 and CDR2: ENHRY and SYGVKD. This CDR3 has 15 residues. The CDR3 loop reads CAIRRDEESNQPQHF. The CDR3 nucleotides read TGTGCCATCAGGAGGGACGAGGAAAGCAATCAGCCCCAGCATTTT.

This rearrangement joins TRBV27 to TRBJ2-1; TRBD2 aligns across 11 bases. V dropped 0 bases and J dropped 5; count of bases not matched to a gene: 6. Germline V gives CDR1 MNHEY, CDR2 SMNVEV (reference sequence). The CDR3 loop spans 17 amino acids. CDR3 DNA sequence: TGTGCCAGCAGTTTATCTATTTTGACTAGCGGGAACAATGAGCAGTTCTTC. Its translation: CASSLSILTSGNNEQFF.

This clonotype occurred once. This sequence joins TRBV20-1 and TRBJ1-1, with D uncertain. CDR1 is DFQATT and CDR2 is SNEGSKA in the germline V gene (reference sequence). The V end lost 7 bases, the J end lost 1 base, and 19 bases lay between the germline ends. This CDR3 contains 15 residues. As DNA, the CDR3 is TGCAGTGGACCTCCCGCGGGCCGGCGGAACACTGAAGCTTTCTTT. Translating gives CSGPPAGRRNTEAFF.

This clonotype has a handful of counts. The V call is TRBV5-1, the J call TRBJ2-3; 7 bases align to TRBD2. The V and J ends lost 4 bases and 2 bases, in that order; junction bases with no gene match: 10. CDR1 and CDR2 (germline): SGHRS, YFSETQ. CDR3 length: 16 residues. CDR3 coding DNA: TGCGCCAGCAGCCTGGATGGGACTACGTTCACAGATACGCAGTATTTT. Translated, it gives CASSLDGTTFTDTQYF.

This clonotype showed up many times. The chain has TRBV5-6 and TRBJ2-7; TRBD2 matches 11 bases. The CDR3 covers 18 residues. The V gene end was trimmed by 0 bases and the J gene end by 4 bases; junction bases not matched to a gene: 12. Germline V gene data show CDR1 as SGHDT and CDR2 as YYEEEE. CDR3 nucleotides: TGTGCCAGCAGCTTGGGAATCGGGACTAGCGGAAAATTATACGAGCAGTACTTC. Protein product: CASSLGIGTSGKLYEQYF.

The CDR3 DNA sequence: TGCGCCAGCAGCTTGGTTCCAGCGGGAGCCGCGAACACCGGGGAGCTGTTTTTT. Translating gives CASSLVPAGAANTGELFF. This chain connects TRBV5-1 to TRBJ2-2; 8 nucleotides agree with TRBD2. CDR1 is SGHRS, CDR2 YFSETQ, per germline. V was pared by 0 bases and J by 0 bases, with 7 bases of the junction left unmatched. The CDR3 spans 18 residues. Supplemented by reference TRBV5-1 and TRBJ2-2, the full variable domain reads KAGVTQTPRYLIKTRGQQVTLSCSPISGHRSVSWYQQTPGQGLQFLFEYFSETQRNKGNFPGRFSGRQFSNSRSEMNVSTLELGDSALYLCASSLVPAGAANTGELFFGEGSRLTVL.

The chain is built from TRBV7-2 and TRBJ1-1; perhaps TRBD1 as D (5 bases). Germline assignment: CDR1 SGHTA and CDR2 FQGNSA. Trimming shortened V by 5 bases and J by 1 base, and 11 bases separated the two germline ends. There are 14 residues in the CDR3. The CDR3 DNA sequence: TGTGCCAGCAGCCGCAGGGTAGGGAACACTGAAGCTTTCTTT. Translating gives CASSRRVGNTEAFF.

The chain is built from TRBV5-1 and TRBJ2-3; a possible D gene is TRBD2 (5 bases). Germline V gene sequence: CDR1 SGHRS, CDR2 YFSETQ. Trimming took 2 bases from V and 0 from J, leaving 10 bases between them. The CDR3 spans 15 residues. CDR3 amino acids: CASSFQRISTDTQYF. DNA for the CDR3: TGCGCCAGCAGCTTTCAGCGGATTAGCACAGATACGCAGTATTTT. The entire variable domain, with the rest obtained from reference TRBV5-1 and TRBJ2-3, is as follows: KAGVTQTPRYLIKTRGQQVTLSCSPISGHRSVSWYQQTPGQGLQFLFEYFSETQRNKGNFPGRFSGRQFSNSRSEMNVSTLELGDSALYLCASSFQRISTDTQYFGPGTRLTVL.

This clonotype turned up a few times. V usage is TRBV6-1 and J usage is TRBJ2-1; D not resolved. The CDR3 sequence is 14 residues long. Per the germline V gene, CDR1 is MNHNS and CDR2 is SASEGT. Trimming cost V 4 bases and J 4 bases, with 11 bases left between them. CDR3 nucleotide sequence: TGTGCCAGCAGTGGACAAATTGGATACAATGAGCAGTTCTTC. It encodes CASSGQIGYNEQFF.

Ten or more counts support this clonotype. The genes are TRBV30 and TRBJ2-7; 12 bases match TRBD1. The CDR3 contains 15 residues. The germline V gene encodes CDR1 GTSNPN and CDR2 SVGIG (reference sequence). J was trimmed by 2 bases and V by 3 bases; bases with no gene match: 5. This chain's CDR3 is CAWSTGTGGPYEQYF. The CDR3 coding sequence is TGTGCCTGGAGCACCGGGACAGGGGGCCCCTACGAGCAGTACTTC.

This clonotype was observed many times. V is TRBV6-2 or TRBV6-3 and J is TRBJ2-2, with TRBD1 identical over 9 bases. The V and J ends lost 6 bases and 6 bases, in that order; junction bases with no gene match: 5. The CDR3 consists of 14 residues. The V gene's germline CDR1 is MNHEY and CDR2 SVGEGT. The DNA for the CDR3 is TGTGCCAGCAGAAGACAGGGGGTATCCGGGGAGCTGTTTTTT. This codes for CASRRQGVSGELFF.

The chain is built from TRBV25-1 and TRBJ2-7, with D possibly matching TRBD1 (6 bases). This CDR3 is built from 13 residues. The germline V gene has CDR1 MGHDK and CDR2 SYGVNS. V was cut by 7 bases and J by 1 base, with 11 bases left in between. CDR3 in amino acids: CASKKTGSYEQYF. CDR3 DNA: TGTGCCAGCAAAAAGACAGGTTCCTACGAGCAGTACTTC.

The chain carries TRBV7-2 and TRBJ2-1; D ambiguous. This CDR3 is built from 14 residues. Germline-derived CDR1 and CDR2 are SGHTA and FQGNSA. Trimming cost V 3 bases and J 4 bases, with 10 bases left between them. CDR3 in DNA: TGTGCCAGCAGCTTGACGGGCCTATACAATGAGCAGTTCTTC. The encoded protein is CASSLTGLYNEQFF.

The rearrangement links TRBV7-9 to TRBJ2-2; 9 bases are shared with TRBD2. V lost 1 base to trimming and J lost 3 bases; unmatched junction nucleotides: 0. Germline CDR1 reads SEHNR; CDR2 reads FQNEAQ (reference sequence). CDR3 length: 15 residues. CDR3 sequence reads: CASSLVAGDTGELFF. The CDR3 coding sequence is TGTGCCAGCAGCTTAGTAGCGGGAGACACCGGGGAGCTGTTTTTT.

The chain uses TRBV7-8 and TRBJ1-5; the D is unclear. Germline CDR1 SGHVS, CDR2 FQNEAQ. The CDR3 sequence is 12 residues long. V was trimmed by 0 bases and J by 8 bases, leaving 5 bases between them. CDR3 protein: CASSLAGEPQHF. As DNA, the CDR3 is TGTGCCAGCAGCTTAGCCGGGGAGCCCCAGCATTTT.

This clonotype showed up many times. The DNA of the CDR3 is TGCAGTGCCAGGGGACAGACGAACACCGGGGAGCTGTTTTTT. Translating it yields CSARGQTNTGELFF. The rearrangement joins TRBV20-1 to TRBJ2-2; 7 nucleotides line up with TRBD1. CDR1 and CDR2 (germline): DFQATT, SNEGSKA (reference sequence). CDR3 length: 14 amino acids. V lost 6 bases to trimming and J lost 0 bases; unmatched junction nucleotides: 4.